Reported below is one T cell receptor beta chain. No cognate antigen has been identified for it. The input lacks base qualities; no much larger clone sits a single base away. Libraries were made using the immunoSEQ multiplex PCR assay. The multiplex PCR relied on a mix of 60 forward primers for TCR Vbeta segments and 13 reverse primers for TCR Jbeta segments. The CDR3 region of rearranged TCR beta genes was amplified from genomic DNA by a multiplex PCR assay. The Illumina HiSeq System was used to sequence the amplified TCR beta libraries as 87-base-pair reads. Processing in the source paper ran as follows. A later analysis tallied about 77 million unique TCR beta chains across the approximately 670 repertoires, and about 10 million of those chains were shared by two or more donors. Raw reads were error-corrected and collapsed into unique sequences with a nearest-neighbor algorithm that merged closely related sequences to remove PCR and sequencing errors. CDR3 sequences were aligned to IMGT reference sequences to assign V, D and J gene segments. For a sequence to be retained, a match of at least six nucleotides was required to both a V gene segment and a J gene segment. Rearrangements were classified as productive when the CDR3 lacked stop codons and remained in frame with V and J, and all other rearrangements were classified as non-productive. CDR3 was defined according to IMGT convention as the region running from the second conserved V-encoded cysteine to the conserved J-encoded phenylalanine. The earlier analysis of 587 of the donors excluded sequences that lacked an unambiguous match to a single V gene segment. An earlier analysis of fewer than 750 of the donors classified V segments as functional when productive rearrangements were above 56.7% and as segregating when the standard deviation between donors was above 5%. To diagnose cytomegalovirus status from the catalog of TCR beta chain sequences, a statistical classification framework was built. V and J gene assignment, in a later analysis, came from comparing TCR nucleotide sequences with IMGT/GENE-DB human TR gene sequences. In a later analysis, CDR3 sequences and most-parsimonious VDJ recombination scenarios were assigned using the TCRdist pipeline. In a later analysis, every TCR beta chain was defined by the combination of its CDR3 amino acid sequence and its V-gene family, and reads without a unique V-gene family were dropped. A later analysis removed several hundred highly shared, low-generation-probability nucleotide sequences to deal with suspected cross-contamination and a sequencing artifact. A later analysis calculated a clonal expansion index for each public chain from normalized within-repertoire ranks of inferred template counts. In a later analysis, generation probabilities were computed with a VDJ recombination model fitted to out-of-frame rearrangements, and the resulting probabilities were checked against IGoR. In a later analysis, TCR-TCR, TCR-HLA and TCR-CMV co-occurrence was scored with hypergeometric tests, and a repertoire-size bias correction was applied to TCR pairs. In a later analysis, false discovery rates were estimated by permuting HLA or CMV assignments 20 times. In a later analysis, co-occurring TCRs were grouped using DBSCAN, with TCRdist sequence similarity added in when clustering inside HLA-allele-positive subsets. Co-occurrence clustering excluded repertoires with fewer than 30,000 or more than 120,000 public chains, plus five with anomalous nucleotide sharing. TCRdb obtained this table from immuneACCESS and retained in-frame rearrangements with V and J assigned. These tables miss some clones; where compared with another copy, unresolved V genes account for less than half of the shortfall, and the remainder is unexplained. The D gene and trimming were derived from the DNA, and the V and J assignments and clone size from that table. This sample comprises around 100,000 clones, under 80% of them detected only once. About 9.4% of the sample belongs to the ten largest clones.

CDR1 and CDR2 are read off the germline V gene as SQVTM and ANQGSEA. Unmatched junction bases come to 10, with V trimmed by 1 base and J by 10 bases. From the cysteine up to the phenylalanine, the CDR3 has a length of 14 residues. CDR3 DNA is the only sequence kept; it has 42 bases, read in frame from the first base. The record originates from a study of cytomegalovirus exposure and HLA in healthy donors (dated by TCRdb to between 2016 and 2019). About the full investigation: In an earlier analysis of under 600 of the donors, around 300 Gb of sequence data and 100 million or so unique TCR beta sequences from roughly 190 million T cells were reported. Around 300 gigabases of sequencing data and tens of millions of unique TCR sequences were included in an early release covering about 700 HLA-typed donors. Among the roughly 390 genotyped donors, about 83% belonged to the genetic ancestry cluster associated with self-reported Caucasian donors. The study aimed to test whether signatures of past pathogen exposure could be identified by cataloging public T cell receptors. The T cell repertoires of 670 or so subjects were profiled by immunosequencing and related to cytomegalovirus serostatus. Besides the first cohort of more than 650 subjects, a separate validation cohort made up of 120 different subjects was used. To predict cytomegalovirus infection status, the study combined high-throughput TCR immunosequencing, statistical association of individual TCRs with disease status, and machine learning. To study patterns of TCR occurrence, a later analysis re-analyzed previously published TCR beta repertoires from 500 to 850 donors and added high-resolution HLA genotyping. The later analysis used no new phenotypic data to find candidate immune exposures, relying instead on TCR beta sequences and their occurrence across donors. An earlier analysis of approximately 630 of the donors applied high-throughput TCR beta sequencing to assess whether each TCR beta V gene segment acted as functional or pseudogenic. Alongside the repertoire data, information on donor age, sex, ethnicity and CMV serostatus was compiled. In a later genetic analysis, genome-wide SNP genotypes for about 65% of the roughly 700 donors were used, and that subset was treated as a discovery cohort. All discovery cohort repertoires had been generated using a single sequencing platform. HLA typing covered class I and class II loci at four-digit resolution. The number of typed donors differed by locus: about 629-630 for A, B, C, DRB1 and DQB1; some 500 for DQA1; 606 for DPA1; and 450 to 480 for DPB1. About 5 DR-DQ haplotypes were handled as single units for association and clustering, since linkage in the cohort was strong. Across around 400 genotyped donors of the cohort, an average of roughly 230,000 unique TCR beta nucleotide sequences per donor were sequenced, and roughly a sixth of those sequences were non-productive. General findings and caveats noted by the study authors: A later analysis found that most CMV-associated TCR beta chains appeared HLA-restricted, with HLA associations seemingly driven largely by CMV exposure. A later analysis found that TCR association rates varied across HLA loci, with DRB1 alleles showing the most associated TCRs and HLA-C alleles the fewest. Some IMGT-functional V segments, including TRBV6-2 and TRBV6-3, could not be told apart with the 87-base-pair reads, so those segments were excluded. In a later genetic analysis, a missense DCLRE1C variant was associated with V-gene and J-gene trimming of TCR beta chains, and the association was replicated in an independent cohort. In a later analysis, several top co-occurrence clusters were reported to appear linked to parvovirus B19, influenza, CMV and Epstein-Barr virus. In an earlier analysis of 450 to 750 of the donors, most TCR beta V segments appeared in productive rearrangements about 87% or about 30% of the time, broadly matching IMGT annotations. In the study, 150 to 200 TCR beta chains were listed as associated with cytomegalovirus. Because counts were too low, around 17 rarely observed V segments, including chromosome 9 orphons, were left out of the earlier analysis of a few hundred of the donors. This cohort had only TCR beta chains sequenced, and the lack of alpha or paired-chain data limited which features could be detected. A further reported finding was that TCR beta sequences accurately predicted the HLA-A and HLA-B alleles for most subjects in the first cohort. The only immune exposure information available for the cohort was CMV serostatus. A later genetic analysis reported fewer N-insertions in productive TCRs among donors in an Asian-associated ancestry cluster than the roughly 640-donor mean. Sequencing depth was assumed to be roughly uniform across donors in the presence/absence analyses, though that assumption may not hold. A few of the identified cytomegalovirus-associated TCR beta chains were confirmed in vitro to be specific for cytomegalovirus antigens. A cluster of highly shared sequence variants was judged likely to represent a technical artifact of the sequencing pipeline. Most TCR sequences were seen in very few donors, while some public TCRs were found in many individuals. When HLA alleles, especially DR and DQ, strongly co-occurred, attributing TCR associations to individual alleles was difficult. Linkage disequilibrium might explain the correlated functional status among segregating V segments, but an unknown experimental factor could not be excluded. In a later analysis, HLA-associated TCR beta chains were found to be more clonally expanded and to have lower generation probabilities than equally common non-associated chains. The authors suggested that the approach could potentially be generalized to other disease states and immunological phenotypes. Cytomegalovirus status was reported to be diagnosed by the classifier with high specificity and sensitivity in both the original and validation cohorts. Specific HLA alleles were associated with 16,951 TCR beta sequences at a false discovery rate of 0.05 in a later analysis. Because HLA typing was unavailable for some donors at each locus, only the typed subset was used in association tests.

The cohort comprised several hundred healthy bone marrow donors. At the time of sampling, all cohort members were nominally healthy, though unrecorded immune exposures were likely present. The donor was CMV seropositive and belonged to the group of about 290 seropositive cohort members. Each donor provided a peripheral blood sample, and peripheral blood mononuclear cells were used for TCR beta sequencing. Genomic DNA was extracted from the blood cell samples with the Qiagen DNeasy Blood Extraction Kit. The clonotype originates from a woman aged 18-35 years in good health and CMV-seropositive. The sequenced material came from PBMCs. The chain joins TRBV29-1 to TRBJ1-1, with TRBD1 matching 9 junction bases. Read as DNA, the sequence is TGCAGCGTTGAAGGTATACAGGGGGCGCGTGGAGCTTTCTTT. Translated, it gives CSVEGIQGARGAFF.